The source of this T cell receptor (beta chain) is a study of T cells in Graves' hyperthyroidism and ophthalmopathy (dated by TCRdb to about 2019). Regarding the study in general: Peripheral blood samples were taken at initial diagnosis, before any treatment was given. To identify TCR V-J signatures that set the groups apart, the researchers used a discovery cohort of roughly 100 patients, made up of 40 to 45 with Graves' ophthalmopathy and about 59 with stable Graves' hyperthyroidism. Prospective prediction of ophthalmopathy was tested in an independent validation cohort consisting of some 20 hyperthyroidism patients and more than 15 patients who later progressed to ophthalmopathy. For training and testing, the approximately 92 patients in the discovery cohort were randomly divided in a 7:3 ratio. In addition, the study compared T-cell repertoires in thyroid tissue and in blood from about 6 Graves' hyperthyroidism patients. After blood sampling, hyperthyroidism patients were treated with methimazole at a starting dose of 30 mg daily, and ophthalmopathy patients were treated with high-dose intravenous methylprednisolone. The paper reports TCR Vbeta CDR3 sequencing of roughly 140 peripheral blood samples: 40 or so ophthalmopathy, over 70 hyperthyroidism and 17 progressor patients. General findings and caveats noted by the study authors: In validation, the model predicted progression to ophthalmopathy with 65% to 71% sensitivity and approximately 72% specificity, a median of 6.5 months before onset. A model built on a 13 V-J signature distinguished ophthalmopathy from stable hyperthyroidism, reaching over 85% sensitivity and around 81% specificity in cross-validation and 80%/75% in testing. No statistical method was used to set the sample size in advance, and investigators knew the group allocation. Most expanded thyroid clonotypes (frequency above 0.001) were also found in blood, which suggests that blood repertoires may mirror thyroid immune responses.

TCR beta CDR3 regions were amplified from RNA transcripts. The TCR CDR3 was subjected to a first round of RT-PCR using the HTBI primer set and the Qiagen OneStep RT-PCR kit. A second multiplex PCR round built the libraries, followed by size selection and purification. The libraries were sequenced on an Illumina HiSeq2000 using paired-end 100 bp reads. Concerning the study's data processing: SOAPnuke was used to process the raw data, with reads discarded if the reads contained adapters or uncalled bases, had a mean Phred below 15, or lacked an exact constant-primer or identifier match. COPE v1.2.5 was used to merge the high-quality paired reads, and each unique nucleotide sequence was defined as a clonotype. MiTCR v1.1 was used to align clonotypes to the IMGT TRBV, TRBD and TRBJ reference segments. The analysis included only V-J combinations with a frequency above 0.0001, which together covered 98% to 99.2% of the repertoires. A TCS score was defined as the ratio between F50 (clonal expansion) and ExV (chaos), using BLOSUM62-based TCRdist between CDR3 peptides within each V-J. Welch's t-statistics and random forest reduced 450 to 600 V-J features to fewer than 15, which were used in a naive Bayes classifier (R e1071). TCRdb cleaned the public reads at Q25 with fastp, built clones with MiXCR and kept in-frame beta chains. Rows are combined by CDR3 protein, so each entry shows the most common genes and DNA. The V and J calls were determined by TCRdb, not by the authors. The sample yields some 460,000 distinct CDR3 sequences; 15% to 17% were counted once. The top ten constitute roughly 15% of the sample.

This clonotype turned up a few times. Its antigen is still unknown. The record has no base qualities; no much larger clone is one base away. A patient counted as having stable Graves' hyperthyroidism if no progression to ophthalmopathy occurred over 18 months of follow-up. Hyperthyroidism patients were aged 18 to 65 years and newly diagnosed, with disease duration of less than 2 months. Exclusion was applied to patients with uncontrolled infections, other autoimmune diseases, pregnancy or lactation. Clinical symptoms, serum thyroxine and TRAb, thyroid ultrasound, and orbital computed tomography formed the basis for the diagnoses. PBMCs were isolated from roughly 10 ml of fresh peripheral blood by Ficoll-Paque density gradient centrifugation. Trizol reagent was used to extract total RNA, and RNA quality was then checked on an Agilent 2100 Bioanalyzer. Via the germline V gene, CDR1 is SGHVS and CDR2 FQNEAQ. V ends up 2 bases short and J 6 bases short, with an unmatched junction base count of 15. Inclusive of the bounding cysteine and phenylalanine, the CDR3 is 19 residues long. Only the CDR3 DNA is retained, 57 bases long and in frame from the first base.

Sequences were obtained from blood. The chain links TRBV7-8 with TRBJ2-2; 10 middle bases align to TRBD2. The clonotype comes from a young woman with Graves' hyperthyroidism. The CDR3 region reads CASSLTAGASGSRAGELFF. Here is the DNA: TGTGCCAGCAGCTTAACAGCGGGGGCTAGCGGGAGTAGGGCCGGGGAGCTGTTTTTT.